The rows below give T cell receptor beta chains drawn from one sample of a study of CD8 T cells in ankylosing spondylitis. TCRdb re-called the 5' RACE reads through MiXCR, storing one row per CDR3 protein. The sample lists 300,000 to 350,000 distinct CDR3 sequences, less than 25% seen once, with approximately 3.7% in the top ten. Sequencing was carried out using blood, either unsorted or a sorted T cell fraction (not recorded which). The origin of the receptors is a female donor with ankylosing spondylitis or in good health (not recorded which). Both conserved end residues are part of each CDR3. A D gene is named only where the DNA matches it firmly. The size entry is marked missing in some rows and otherwise reads once, few, many or a size class.

TRBV20-1	TRBD2	many	TRBJ2-1	CSARAGLAVYNEQFF	TGCAGTGCTAGGGCGGGACTAGCAGTCTACAATGAGCAGTTCTTC
TRBV2	-	few	TRBJ2-1	CASSRSLREQFF	TGTGCCAGCAGTAGATCACTGCGGGAGCAGTTCTTC
TRBV5-1	-	-	TRBJ2-2	CASATGSNTGELFF	TGCGCCAGCGCGACAGGTTCGAACACCGGGGAGCTGTTTTTT
TRBV29-1	TRBD1	few	TRBJ1-2	CSSGQGKSYTF	TGCAGCTCAGGACAGGGAAAGAGCTACACCTTC
TRBV2	-	-	TRBJ2-2	CASKTNLNTGELFF	TGTGCCAGCAAGACTAACCTTAACACCGGGGAGCTGTTTTTT
TRBV5-1	-	-	TRBJ2-5	CASSLEKGHQGTQYF	TGCGCCAGCAGCTTGGAGAAGGGCCACCAGGGGACCCAGTACTTC
TRBV20-1	TRBD2	many	TRBJ2-5	CSVTRTSVGETQYF	TGCAGTGTTACGCGGACTAGCGTTGGAGAGACCCAGTACTTC
TRBV5-6	TRBD1	few	TRBJ1-5	CASSRGQGVSQPQHF	TGTGCCAGCAGCCGAGGACAGGGAGTGAGTCAGCCCCAGCATTTT
TRBV7-2	-	-	TRBJ2-3	CASSLQASDTQYF	TGTGCCAGCAGCTTACAGGCTTCAGATACGCAGTATTTT
TRBV6-1	TRBD1	few	TRBJ2-5	CASRDRDRGLQETQYF	TGTGCCAGCAGGGACCGGGACAGGGGGCTTCAAGAGACCCAGTACTTC
TRBV5-1	TRBD2	many	TRBJ2-1	CASTLAGGPGNEQFF	TGCGCCAGCACACTAGCGGGGGGCCCGGGGAATGAGCAGTTCTTC
TRBV20-1	-	-	TRBJ2-1	CSVNLAFPFNEQFF	TGCAGTGTTAATTTGGCTTTCCCCTTTAATGAGCAGTTCTTC
TRBV15	TRBD2	-	TRBJ2-5	CATSRRPAGAKETQYF	TGTGCCACCAGCAGACGGCCGGCGGGAGCTAAGGAGACCCAGTACTTC
TRBV18	TRBD1	-	TRBJ2-1	CASSPPGQANNEQFF	TGTGCCAGCTCACCGCCGGGACAGGCAAACAATGAGCAGTTCTTC
TRBV4-3	TRBD1	few	TRBJ2-1	CASSQDPGGNEQFF	TGCGCCAGCAGCCAAGATCCAGGGGGCAATGAGCAGTTCTTC
TRBV29-1	TRBD2	-	TRBJ2-7	CSVDTSGTSYEQYF	TGCAGCGTTGATACTAGCGGGACCTCCTACGAGCAGTACTTC
TRBV5-5	TRBD2	few	TRBJ2-2	CASSLDRAGVTRGELFF	TGTGCCAGCAGCTTGGATCGGGCGGGAGTGACCAGGGGGGAGCTGTTTTTT
TRBV29-1	-	-	TRBJ1-5	CSVEGRSGNQPQHF	TGCAGCGTTGAGGGCAGAAGTGGCAATCAGCCCCAGCATTTT
TRBV29-1	TRBD2	many	TRBJ2-1	CSVDWSYVASGLYNEQFF	TGCAGCGTTGATTGGTCTTATGTAGCTAGCGGCCTCTACAATGAGCAGTTCTTC
TRBV9	-	few	TRBJ2-1	CASSVSLYNEQFF	TGTGCCAGCAGCGTAAGTCTTTACAATGAGCAGTTCTTC
TRBV29-1	TRBD1	many	TRBJ2-1	CSVVGQGWGEQFF	TGCAGCGTGGTGGGACAGGGATGGGGTGAGCAGTTCTTC
TRBV20-1	-	few	TRBJ1-2	CSARKVGREVGYTF	TGCAGTGCTAGGAAGGTGGGGAGGGAAGTCGGCTACACCTTC
TRBV6-1	-	-	TRBJ2-7	CASILTLGYEQYF	TGTGCCAGCATCCTGACGTTAGGGTACGAGCAGTACTTC
TRBV2	-	-	TRBJ2-7	CARGPYYEQYF	TGTGCCAGGGGTCCCTACTACGAGCAGTACTTC
TRBV12-3/TRBV12-4	-	few	TRBJ2-7	CASSFMVYEQYF	TGTGCCAGCAGTTTCATGGTCTACGAGCAGTACTTC
TRBV20-1	TRBD2	-	TRBJ2-7	CSALRLAGAREQYF	TGCAGTGCCCTGAGACTAGCGGGAGCTCGCGAGCAGTACTTC
TRBV6-2/TRBV6-3	TRBD1	-	TRBJ2-5	CASSYRGAGLETQYF	TGTGCCAGCAGCTACAGGGGAGCTGGGCTAGAGACCCAGTACTTC